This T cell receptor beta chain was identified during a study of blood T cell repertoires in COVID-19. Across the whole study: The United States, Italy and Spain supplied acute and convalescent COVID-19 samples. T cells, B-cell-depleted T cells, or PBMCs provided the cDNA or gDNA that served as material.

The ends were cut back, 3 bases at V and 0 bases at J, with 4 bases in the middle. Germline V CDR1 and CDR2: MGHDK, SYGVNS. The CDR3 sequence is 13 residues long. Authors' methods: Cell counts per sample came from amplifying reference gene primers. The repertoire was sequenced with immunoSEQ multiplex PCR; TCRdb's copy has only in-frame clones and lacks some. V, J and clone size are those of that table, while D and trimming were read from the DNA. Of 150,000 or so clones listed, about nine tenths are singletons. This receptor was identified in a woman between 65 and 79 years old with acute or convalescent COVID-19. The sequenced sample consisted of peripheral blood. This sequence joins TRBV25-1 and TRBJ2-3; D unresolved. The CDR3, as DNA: TGTGCCAGCAGTGAGACAAGCACAGATACGCAGTATTTT. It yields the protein CASSETSTDTQYF.